This T cell receptor beta chain was retrieved from a study of T cell responses to AZD1222 COVID-19 vaccine. Here immunoSEQ multiplex PCR was the method, and the copy in TCRdb shows in-frame clones only, minus some. The table shows some 99,000 clones, with around nine tenths occurring only once. Germline V gene sequence: CDR1 LNHDA, CDR2 SQIVND (reference sequence). This CDR3 is 15 amino acids long. The V gene lost 1 base and the J gene lost 8 bases, with 15 bases spanning the gap. This sample comprised peripheral blood, obtained 28 days after the second AZD1222 dose. This sequence was found in an adult who received the AZD1222 COVID-19 vaccine. The rearrangement links TRBV19 to TRBJ2-1, with TRBD1 as a possible D gene (6 bases). The CDR3 protein is CASSIATGSADEQFF. Written as DNA, the CDR3 is TGTGCCAGTAGTATAGCTACAGGGTCGGCCGATGAGCAGTTCTTC.